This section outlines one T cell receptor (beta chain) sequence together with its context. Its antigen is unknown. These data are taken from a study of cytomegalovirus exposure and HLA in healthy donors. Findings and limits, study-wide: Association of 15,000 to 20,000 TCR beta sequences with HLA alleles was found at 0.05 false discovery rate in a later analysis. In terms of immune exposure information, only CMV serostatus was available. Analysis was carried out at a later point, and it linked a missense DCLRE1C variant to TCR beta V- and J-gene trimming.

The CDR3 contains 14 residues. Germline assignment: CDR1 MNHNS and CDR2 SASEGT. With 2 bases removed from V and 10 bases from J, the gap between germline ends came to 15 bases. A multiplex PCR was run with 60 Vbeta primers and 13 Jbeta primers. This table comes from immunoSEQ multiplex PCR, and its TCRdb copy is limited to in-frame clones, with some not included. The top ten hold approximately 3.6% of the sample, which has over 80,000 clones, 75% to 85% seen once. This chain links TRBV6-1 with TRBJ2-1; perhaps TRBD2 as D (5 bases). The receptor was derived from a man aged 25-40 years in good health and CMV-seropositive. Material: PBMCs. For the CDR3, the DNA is TGTGCCAGCAGTGAATTGGACGGACTGGCGGAGCAGTTCTTC. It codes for CASSELDGLAEQFF.